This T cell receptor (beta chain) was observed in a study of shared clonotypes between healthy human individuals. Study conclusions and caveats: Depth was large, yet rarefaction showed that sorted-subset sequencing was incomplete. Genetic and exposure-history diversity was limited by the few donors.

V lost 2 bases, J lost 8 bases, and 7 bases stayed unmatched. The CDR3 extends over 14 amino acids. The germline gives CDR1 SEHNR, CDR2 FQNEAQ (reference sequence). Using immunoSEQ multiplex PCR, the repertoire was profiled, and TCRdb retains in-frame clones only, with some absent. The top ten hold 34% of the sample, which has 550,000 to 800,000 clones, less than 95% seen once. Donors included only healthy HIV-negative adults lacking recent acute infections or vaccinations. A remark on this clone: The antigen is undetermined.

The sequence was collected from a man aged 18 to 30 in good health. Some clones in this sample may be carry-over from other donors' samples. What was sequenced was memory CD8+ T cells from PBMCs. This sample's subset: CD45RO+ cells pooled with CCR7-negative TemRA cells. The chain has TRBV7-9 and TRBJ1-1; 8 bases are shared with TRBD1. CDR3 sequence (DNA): TGTGCCAGCAGCTTAACAGGGGGTAACGGGGAAGCTTTCTTT. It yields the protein CASSLTGGNGEAFF.